Presented here are 27 T cell receptor beta chains from one specimen sequenced in a study of chemoradiotherapy in HPV16-positive cancers. The table came from immunoSEQ multiplex PCR; TCRdb's copy has only in-frame clones and leaves some out. The data show roughly 25,000 clones, approximately 93% seen once. The sample was taken from a patient who underwent chemoradiotherapy. The receptors come from a human donor with HPV-associated anogenital cancer.

This clone came up once. The rearrangement joins TRBV4-2 to TRBJ2-3; 9 bases are a match to TRBD2. The trim removed 4 bases at V and 0 bases at J, leaving 14 bases unmatched. CDR3 length: 19 amino acids. Germline CDR1 reads LGHNA; CDR2 reads YNFKEQ. DNA of the CDR3: TGTGCCAGCAGCCTCCGGGCACTAGCGGGTGTTTTTAGCACAGATACGCAGTATTTT. It yields the protein CASSLRALAGVFSTDTQYF.

The chain combines TRBV25-1 with TRBJ1-1; D is undetermined. Germline loops: CDR1 MGHDK, CDR2 SYGVNS. This CDR3 has 14 amino acids. V gave up 0 bases and J gave up 3 bases, with 8 bases separating them. CDR3 sequence reads: CASSEYLRDTEAFF. CDR3 sequence (DNA): TGTGCCAGCAGTGAATATCTCCGGGACACTGAAGCTTTCTTT.

Turning to this clone: It is unclear where the CDR3 begins or ends on the DNA, so no DNA is shown, and the CDR3 is as TCRdb lists it. This chain connects TRBV2 to TRBJ1-1; the table's D call, TRBD1, has no DNA check behind it. Germline V lookup: CDR1 SNHLY, CDR2 FYNNEI. Ends included, the CDR3 has 17 residues. The CDR3 region is CASSSSLTGGALRGAFF.

The chain links TRBV15 to TRBJ1-5, with TRBD1 as a possible D gene (6 bases). Germline CDR1 and CDR2: LNHNV and YYDKDF (reference sequence). The CDR3 totals 14 residues. V lost 3 bases to trimming and J lost 7 bases, with 13 bases between them. CDR3 region: CATSSRQEHQPQHF. CDR3 nucleotides: TGTGCCACCAGCAGCCGACAGGAACACCAGCCCCAGCATTTT.

Points on this clone: A junction boundary mismatches the germline segment, possibly from a read error. The chain joins TRBV10-2 to TRBJ1-1, with TRBD1 matching over 8 bases. CDR1 is WSHSY, CDR2 SAAADI, per germline. The CDR3 is 12 residues long. This CDR3 is CASSERQGKGIF. CDR3 in DNA: TGCGCCAGCAGTGAGAGACAGGGGAAGGGAATCTTT.

This rearrangement joins TRBV6-5 to TRBJ1-1; D ambiguous. The ends were cut back, 2 bases at V and 0 bases at J, with 10 bases in the middle. This CDR3 region has 15 residues. The germline gives CDR1 MNHEY, CDR2 SVGAGI. CDR3 in amino acids: CASSYAGKMNTEAFF. The CDR3 nucleotides read TGTGCCAGCAGTTACGCGGGGAAGATGAACACTGAAGCTTTCTTT.

The rearrangement links TRBV5-1 to TRBJ2-5; D remains ambiguous. This CDR3 spans 13 amino acids. V lost 5 bases to trimming and J lost 1 base, with 9 bases between them. CDR1 is SGHRS, CDR2 YFSETQ, per germline. The CDR3 DNA sequence: TGCGCCAGCAGATGGTCCCTCCAAGAGACCCAGTACTTC. Translating it yields CASRWSLQETQYF.

The J gene is TRBJ2-5, the V gene TRBV7-8; 9 bases line up with TRBD2. The trim removed 2 bases at V and 5 bases at J, leaving 6 bases unmatched. Germline CDR1 is SGHVS and CDR2 is FQNEAQ. The CDR3 is 15 residues long. The CDR3 here is CASSLRTSARETQYF. CDR3 sequence (DNA): TGTGCCAGCAGCTTAAGGACTAGCGCCCGGGAGACCCAGTACTTC.

The V and J genes are TRBV27 and TRBJ1-2; 9 positions agree with TRBD1. Germline CDR1 MNHEY, CDR2 SMNVEV (reference sequence). V lost 2 bases and J lost 4; bases outside the gene matches: 14. The CDR3 sequence is 18 residues long. The CDR3 protein is CASSLIPPRDRAFYGYTF. CDR3 coding DNA: TGTGCCAGCAGTTTAATACCCCCCCGGGACAGGGCTTTCTATGGCTACACCTTC.

The rearrangement joins TRBV28 to TRBJ2-1; D could derive from TRBD1 or TRBD2 (6 bases each). V was cut by 7 bases and J by 4 bases, with 17 bases left in between. CDR1 is MDHEN, CDR2 SYDVKM, per germline. The CDR3 is 15 residues long. The CDR3 DNA is TGTGCCAGCACCACCGGGGGCGGGACTTACAATGAGCAGTTCTTC. This gives the protein CASTTGGGTYNEQFF. Full variable domain (missing parts from reference TRBV28 and TRBJ2-1): DVKVTQSSRYLVKRTGEKVFLECVQDMDHENMFWYRQDPGLGLRLIYFSYDVKMKEKGDIPEGYSVSREKKERFSLILESASTNQTSMYLCASTTGGGTYNEQFFGPGTRLTVL.

The V gene is TRBV25-1, the J gene TRBJ2-3; 10 bases line up with TRBD2. Germline V lookup: CDR1 MGHDK, CDR2 SYGVNS. The length of the CDR3 is 15 residues. The V gene end was trimmed by 6 bases and the J gene end by 2 bases; junction bases not matched to a gene: 5. The CDR3 DNA follows: TGTGCCAGCAGCTCTAGCGGGGGCGTCACAGATACGCAGTATTTT. Translation: CASSSSGGVTDTQYF.

This clone has a single count. The V and J genes are TRBV19 and TRBJ2-7, with a possible D match to TRBD2 (5 bases). V dropped 3 bases and J dropped 5 bases, with 26 bases sitting between them. The CDR3 consists of 18 residues. From germline, CDR1 is LNHDA and CDR2 SQIVND (reference sequence). In DNA, the CDR3 is TGTGCCAGTAGTATTCGCTTAACACCAACTAGGGAGAGGGACGAGCAGTACTTC. Translation gives CASSIRLTPTRERDEQYF.

This chain uses TRBV7-2 with TRBJ1-3, with D unresolved. Germline CDR1 is SGHTA and CDR2 is FQGNSA. The CDR3 is made up of 14 amino acids. V was pared by 2 bases and J by 5 bases, with 10 bases between. The chain's CDR3 is CASSLSDPRNTIYF. In DNA form, the CDR3 reads TGTGCCAGCAGCTTATCGGACCCCAGAAACACCATATATTTT.

The rearrangement joins TRBV5-1 to TRBJ1-6; a possible D gene is TRBD1 (5 bases). Per the germline V gene, CDR1 is SGHRS and CDR2 is YFSETQ. V was shortened by 0 bases and J by 0 bases, with 10 bases between the two germline ends. This CDR3 has 17 residues. As DNA, the CDR3 is TGCGCCAGCAGCTTGGTCCGGAGGGGCTCCTATAATTCACCCCTCCACTTT. It codes for CASSLVRRGSYNSPLHF.

The rearrangement uses TRBV6-1 and TRBJ2-7, with D perhaps being TRBD1 or TRBD2 (5 bases each). Germline V gene lookup returns CDR1 MNHNS and CDR2 SASEGT. The CDR3 totals 15 residues. The ends were cut back, 7 bases at V and 0 bases at J, with 16 bases in the middle. The CDR3 sequence is CASIPRAGSSYEQYF. The DNA for the CDR3 is TGTGCCAGCATTCCTAGGGCAGGGAGCTCCTACGAGCAGTACTTC.

The chain joins TRBV5-6 to TRBJ2-7, with D maybe TRBD2 (6 bases). The CDR3 sequence is 15 residues long. V was clipped by 5 bases and J by 3 bases, with 18 bases between them. Germline-derived CDR1 and CDR2 are SGHDT and YYEEEE. The CDR3 sequence is CASSPEGSGLYEQYF. Here the CDR3 DNA reads TGTGCCAGCAGTCCGGAGGGTAGCGGTCTCTACGAGCAGTACTTC.

The V and J genes are TRBV5-1 and TRBJ2-5, with D unresolved. V lost 2 bases to trimming and J lost 2 bases, with 7 bases between them. Germline CDR1 reads SGHRS; CDR2 reads YFSETQ. This CDR3 has 13 amino acids. DNA for the CDR3: TGCGCCAGCAGCTTAGGGCAGCAAGAGACCCAGTACTTC. Translating gives CASSLGQQETQYF.

Written as DNA, the CDR3 is TGTGCCAGCTCACCCGGGACAAACACTGAAGCTTTCTTT. Its translation is CASSPGTNTEAFF. V and J are TRBV18 and TRBJ1-1, with D possibly matching TRBD1 (6 bases). This CDR3 is built from 13 residues. Trimming shortened V by 3 bases and J by 2 bases, and 7 bases separated the two germline ends. Germline CDR1 KGHSH, CDR2 LQKENI. The whole variable domain, filled in from reference TRBV18 and TRBJ1-1, reads NAGVMQNPRHLVRRRGQEARLRCSPMKGHSHVYWYRQLPEEGLKFMVYLQKENIIDESGMPKERFSAEFPKEGPSILRIQQVVRGDSAAYFCASSPGTNTEAFFGQGTRLTVV.

The chain uses TRBV19 and TRBJ1-1; tentative D call: TRBD1 (6 bases). Germline V gives CDR1 LNHDA, CDR2 SQIVND (reference sequence). Trimming stripped 3 bases from V and 0 bases from J, with 11 bases between. The CDR3 has 15 residues. CDR3 sequence: CASSIRGQLNTEAFF. Here the CDR3 DNA reads TGTGCCAGTAGTATCCGAGGACAGCTGAACACTGAAGCTTTCTTT.

V gene TRBV5-1 combines with J gene TRBJ1-2, with 7 bases that match TRBD1. The germline CDR1 and CDR2 sequences are SGHRS and YFSETQ. This CDR3 spans 15 amino acids. The V segment lost 0 bases and the J segment 8 bases; nucleotides outside the gene matches: 10. The CDR3: CASSLVQGQLGGYTF. CDR3 bases: TGCGCCAGCAGCTTGGTACAGGGACAGCTGGGAGGCTACACCTTC.

This clone was detected only once. The chain is built from TRBV2 and TRBJ1-5, with a weak D call TRBD1 (5 bases). V lost 5 bases, J lost 7 bases, and 12 bases lay in between. The CDR3 length is 13 residues. Germline V CDR1 and CDR2: SNHLY, FYNNEI. The DNA for the CDR3 is TGTGCCAGCAGTCTTCAGGGCGACCAGCCCCAGCATTTT. This gives the protein CASSLQGDQPQHF.

This chain uses TRBV5-1 with TRBJ2-5; tentatively, D is TRBD2 (6 bases). There are 14 residues in the CDR3. V shed 2 bases and J shed 1 base, with 9 bases lying between them. Germline assignment: CDR1 SGHRS and CDR2 YFSETQ. The CDR3 is CASSFSGVQETQYF. CDR3 bases: TGCGCCAGCAGCTTTAGCGGAGTCCAAGAGACCCAGTACTTC.

CDR3 in amino acids: CASSQGAGYNQPQHF. CDR3 nucleotides: TGCGCCAGCAGCCAAGGGGCAGGGTACAATCAGCCCCAGCATTTT. The chain links TRBV4-3 to TRBJ1-5; D is perhaps TRBD1 (5 bases). This CDR3 is built from 15 residues. V shed 1 base and J shed 3 bases, with 10 bases lying between them. The germline gives CDR1 LGHNA, CDR2 YSLEER.

The chain employs TRBV11-2 and TRBJ1-3; D gene uncertain. Germline CDR1 reads SGHAT; CDR2 reads FQNNGV. Trimming stripped 4 bases from V and 0 bases from J, with 10 bases between. The CDR3 has 15 amino acids. The CDR3: CASSSNSYSGNTIYF. CDR3 DNA: TGTGCCAGCAGCTCAAATAGCTACTCTGGAAACACCATATATTTT.

The chain carries TRBV28 and TRBJ1-2, with D possibly matching TRBD1 (6 bases). This CDR3 is built from 12 residues. Germline V CDR1 and CDR2: MDHEN, SYDVKM. V lost 5 bases, J lost 6 bases, and 10 bases lay in between. This chain's CDR3 is CASSNREDGYTF. CDR3 DNA: TGTGCCAGCAGTAACAGGGAGGATGGCTACACCTTC.

This sequence joins TRBV9 and TRBJ1-3; the D gene is possibly TRBD1 (5 bases). CDR3 length: 15 amino acids. Germline CDR1 reads SGDLS; CDR2 reads YYNGEE. V was cut by 3 bases and J by 0 bases, with 10 bases left in between. This CDR3 is CASSEGTSSGNTIYF. Here the CDR3 DNA reads TGTGCCAGCAGCGAGGGGACTAGCTCTGGAAACACCATATATTTT.

The genes are TRBV6-5 and TRBJ1-1, with a weak D call TRBD1 (6 bases). Trimming took 7 bases from V and 5 from J, leaving 14 bases between them. CDR1 and CDR2 from the germline V gene are MNHEY and SVGAGI. The CDR3 length is 13 residues. CDR3 in DNA: TGTGCCAGCATTAGTACAGGGACAACTGAAGCTTTCTTT. This gives the protein CASISTGTTEAFF.